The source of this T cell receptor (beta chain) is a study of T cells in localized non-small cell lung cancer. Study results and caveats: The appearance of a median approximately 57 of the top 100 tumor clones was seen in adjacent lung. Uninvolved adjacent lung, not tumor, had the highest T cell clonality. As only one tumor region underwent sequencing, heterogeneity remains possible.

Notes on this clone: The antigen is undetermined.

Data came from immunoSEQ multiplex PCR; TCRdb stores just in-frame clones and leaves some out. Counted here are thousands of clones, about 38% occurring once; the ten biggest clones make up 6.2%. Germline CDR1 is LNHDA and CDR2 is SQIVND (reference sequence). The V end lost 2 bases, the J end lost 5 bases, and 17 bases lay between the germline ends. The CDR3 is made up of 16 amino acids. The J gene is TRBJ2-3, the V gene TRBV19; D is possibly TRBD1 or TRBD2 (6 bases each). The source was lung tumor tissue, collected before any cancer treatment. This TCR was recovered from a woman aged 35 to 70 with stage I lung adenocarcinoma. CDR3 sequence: CASSILTGEGGDTQYF. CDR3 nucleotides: TGTGCCAGTAGTATACTGACGGGAGAGGGGGGAGATACGCAGTATTTT.